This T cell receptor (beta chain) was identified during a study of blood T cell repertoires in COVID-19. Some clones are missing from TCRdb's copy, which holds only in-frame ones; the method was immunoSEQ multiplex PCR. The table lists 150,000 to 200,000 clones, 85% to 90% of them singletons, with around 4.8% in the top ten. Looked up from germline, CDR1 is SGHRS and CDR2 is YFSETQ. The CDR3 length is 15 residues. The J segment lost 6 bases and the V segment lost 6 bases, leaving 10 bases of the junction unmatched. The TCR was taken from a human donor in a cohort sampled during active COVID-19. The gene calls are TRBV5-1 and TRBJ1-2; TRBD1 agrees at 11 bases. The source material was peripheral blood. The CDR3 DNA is TGCGCCAGCACTCTCGCCCCGGGACAGGGGGATGGCTACACCTTC. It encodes CASTLAPGQGDGYTF. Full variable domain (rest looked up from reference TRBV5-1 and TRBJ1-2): KAGVTQTPRYLIKTRGQQVTLSCSPISGHRSVSWYQQTPGQGLQFLFEYFSETQRNKGNFPGRFSGRQFSNSRSEMNVSTLELGDSALYLCASTLAPGQGDGYTFGSGTRLTVV.